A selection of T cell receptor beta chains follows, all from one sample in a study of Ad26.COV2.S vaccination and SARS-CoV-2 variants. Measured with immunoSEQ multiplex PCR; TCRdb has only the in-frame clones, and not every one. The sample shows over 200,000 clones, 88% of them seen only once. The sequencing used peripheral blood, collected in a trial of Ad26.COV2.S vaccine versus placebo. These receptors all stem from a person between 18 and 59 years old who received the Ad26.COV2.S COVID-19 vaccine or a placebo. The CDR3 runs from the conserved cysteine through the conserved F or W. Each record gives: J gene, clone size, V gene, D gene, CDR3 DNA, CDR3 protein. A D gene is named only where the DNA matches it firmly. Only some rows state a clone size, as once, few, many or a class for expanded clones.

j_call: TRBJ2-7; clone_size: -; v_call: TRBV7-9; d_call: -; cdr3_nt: TGTGCCAGCTGCTTGGATGGGGGCTCCTACGAGCAGTACTTC; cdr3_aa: CASCLDGGSYEQYF
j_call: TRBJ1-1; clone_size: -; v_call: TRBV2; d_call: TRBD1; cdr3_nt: TGTGCCAGCGGACAGGCGCCGAACACTGAAGCTTTCTTT; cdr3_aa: CASGQAPNTEAFF
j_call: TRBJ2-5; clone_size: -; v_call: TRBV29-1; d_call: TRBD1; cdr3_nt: TGCAGCGTTGGGGACAGGGGCAGTGAGACCCAGTACTTC; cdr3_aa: CSVGDRGSETQYF
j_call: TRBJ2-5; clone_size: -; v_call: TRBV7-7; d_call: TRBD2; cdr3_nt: TGTGCTAGCAGCTCTATAGCGGGGTTTATGGAGACCCAGTACTTC; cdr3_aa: CASSSIAGFMETQYF
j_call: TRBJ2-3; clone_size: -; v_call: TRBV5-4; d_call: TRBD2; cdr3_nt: TGTGCCAGCAGCGGAGCGGGGGGCCCCACGGGGACGCAGTATTTT; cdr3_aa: CASSGAGGPTGTQYF
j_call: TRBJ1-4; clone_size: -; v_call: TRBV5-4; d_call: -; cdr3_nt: TGTGCCAGCAGGTCGGACCTAAAGGAAAAACTGTTTTTT; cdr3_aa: CASRSDLKEKLFF
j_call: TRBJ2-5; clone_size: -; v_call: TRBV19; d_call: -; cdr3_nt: TGTGCCAGTAGTCGACAGGAGGGGACCCAAGAGACCCAGTACTTC; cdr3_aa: CASSRQEGTQETQYF
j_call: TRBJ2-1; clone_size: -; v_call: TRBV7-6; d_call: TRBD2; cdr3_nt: TGTGCCAGCAGACTAGCCCCAGGGTCGGGGGGAGGATACTACAATGAGCAGTTCTTC; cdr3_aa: CASRLAPGSGGGYYNEQFF
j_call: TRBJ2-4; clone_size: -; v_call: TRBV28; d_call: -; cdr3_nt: TGTGCCAGCAGTCAAACTTTAGGGACGAACATTCAGTACTTC; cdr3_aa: CASSQTLGTNIQYF
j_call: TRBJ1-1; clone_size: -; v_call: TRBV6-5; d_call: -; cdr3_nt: TGTGCCAGCAAAGGGGCGGGGCCGCCCGCTGAAGCTTTCTTT; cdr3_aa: CASKGAGPPAEAFF
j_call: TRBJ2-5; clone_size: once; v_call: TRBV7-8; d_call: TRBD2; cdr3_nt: TGTGCCAGCAGCTTACTGGCGGGGGGGCGGGAGACCCAGTACTTC; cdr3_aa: CASSLLAGGRETQYF
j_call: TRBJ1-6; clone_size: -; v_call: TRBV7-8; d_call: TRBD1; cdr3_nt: TGTGCCAGCAGCTCGATCGGGACAGGGAGTGATTCACCCCTCCACTTT; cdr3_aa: CASSSIGTGSDSPLHF
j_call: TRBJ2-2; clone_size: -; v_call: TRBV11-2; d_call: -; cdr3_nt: TGTGCCACGCCCGGGGAGCTGTTTTTT; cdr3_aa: CATPGELFF
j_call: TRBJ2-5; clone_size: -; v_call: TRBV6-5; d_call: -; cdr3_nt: TGTGCCAGCAGTTACTCGAGTAATGGCGGAACGACCCAGTACTTC; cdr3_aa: CASSYSSNGGTTQYF
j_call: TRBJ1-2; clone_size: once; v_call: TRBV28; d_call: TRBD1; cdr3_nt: TGTGCCAGCAGGGAGCGACAGGGGCTTAACTATGGCTACACCTTC; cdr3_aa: CASRERQGLNYGYTF
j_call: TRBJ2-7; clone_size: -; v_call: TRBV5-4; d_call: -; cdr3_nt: TGTGCCAGCAGCCCGGACCCGGGCTACGAGCAGTACTTC; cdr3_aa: CASSPDPGYEQYF
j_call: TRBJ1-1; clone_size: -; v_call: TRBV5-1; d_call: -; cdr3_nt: TGCGCCAGCAGCTTAATACAGGGAGGTGAAGCTTTCTTT; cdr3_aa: CASSLIQGGEAFF
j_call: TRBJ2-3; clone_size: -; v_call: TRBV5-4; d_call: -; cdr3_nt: TGTGCCAGCAGCGTAGGTGCAGATACGCAGTATTTT; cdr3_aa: CASSVGADTQYF
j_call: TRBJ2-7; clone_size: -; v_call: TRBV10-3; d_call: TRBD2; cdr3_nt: TGTGCCATTGCGACTAGCGGGAAAACCTACGAGCAGTACTTC; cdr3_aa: CAIATSGKTYEQYF
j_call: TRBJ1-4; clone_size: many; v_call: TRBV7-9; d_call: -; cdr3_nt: TGTGCCAGCAGCTTTGACAGGCCAAAACCAGGGGTGGGCGGAAAACTGTTTTTT; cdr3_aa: CASSFDRPKPGVGGKLFF
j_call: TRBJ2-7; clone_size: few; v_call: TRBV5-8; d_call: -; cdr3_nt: TGTGCCAGCAGTCACGTATCGGGGGATCTGGACGAGCAGTACTTC; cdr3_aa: CASSHVSGDLDEQYF
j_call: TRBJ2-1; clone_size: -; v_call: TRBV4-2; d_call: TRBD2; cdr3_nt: TGTGCCAGCAGCCAAGAAAAGTTAGCGGGAGGTCGGTACAATGAGCAGTTCTTC; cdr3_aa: CASSQEKLAGGRYNEQFF
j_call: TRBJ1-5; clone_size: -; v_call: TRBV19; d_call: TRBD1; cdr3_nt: TGTGCCAGTAGTCCGGACCAGGGGGCTTCCAAGCATTTT; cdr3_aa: CASSPDQGASKHF
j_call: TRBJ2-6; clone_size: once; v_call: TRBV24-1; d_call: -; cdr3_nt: TGTGCCACCAGTGATGCCACAGGGTTCGGGGCCAACGTCCTGACTTTC; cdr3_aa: CATSDATGFGANVLTF
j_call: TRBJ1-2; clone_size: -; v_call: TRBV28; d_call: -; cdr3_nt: TGTGCCAGCACCCTAGGGGGACTCCGAGCTAACTATGGCTACACCTTC; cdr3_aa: CASTLGGLRANYGYTF
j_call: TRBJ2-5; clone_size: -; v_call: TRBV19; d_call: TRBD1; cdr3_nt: TGTGCCAGTAGTTACGGTGACAGGGACGAGACCCAGTACTTC; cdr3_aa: CASSYGDRDETQYF
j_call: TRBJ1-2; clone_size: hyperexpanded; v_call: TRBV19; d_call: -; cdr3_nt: TGTGCCAGTAGCCCAGCGGAAGTAAATGGCTACACCTTC; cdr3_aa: CASSPAEVNGYTF
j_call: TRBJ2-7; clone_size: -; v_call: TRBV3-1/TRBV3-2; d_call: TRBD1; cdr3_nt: TGTGCCAGCAGCTTACAACGGGACAGGCTACACTCGGGGCACTACGAGCAGTACTTC; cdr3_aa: CASSLQRDRLHSGHYEQYF
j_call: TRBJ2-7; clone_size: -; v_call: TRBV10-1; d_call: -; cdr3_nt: TGCGCCACCTCATCCCATACAGGCTACGAGCAGTACTTC; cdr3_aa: CATSSHTGYEQYF
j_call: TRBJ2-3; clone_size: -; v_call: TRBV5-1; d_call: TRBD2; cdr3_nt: TGCGCCAGCAGCGGACACGGCCCTAGCGGGGCCAGCACAGATACGCAGTATTTT; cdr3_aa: CASSGHGPSGASTDTQYF
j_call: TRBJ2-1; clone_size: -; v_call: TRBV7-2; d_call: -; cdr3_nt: TGTGCCAGCAGCTTAGCCGCCGGGGGTTATGAGCAGTTCTTC; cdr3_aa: CASSLAAGGYEQFF
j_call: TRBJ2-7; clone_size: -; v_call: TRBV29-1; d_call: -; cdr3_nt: TGCAGCGTTGAAGGCGGGTTCTCCTACGAGCAGTACTTC; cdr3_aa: CSVEGGFSYEQYF
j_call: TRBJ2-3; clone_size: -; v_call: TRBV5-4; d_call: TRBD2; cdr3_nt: TGTGCCAGCAGCTTGCGGGGGGGCACAGATACGCAGTATTTT; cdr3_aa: CASSLRGGTDTQYF
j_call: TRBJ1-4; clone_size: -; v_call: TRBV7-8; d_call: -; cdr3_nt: TGTGCCAGCAGCTTAGGCCCTCTTGAAAAACTGTTTTTT; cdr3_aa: CASSLGPLEKLFF
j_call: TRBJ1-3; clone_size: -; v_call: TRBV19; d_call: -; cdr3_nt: TGTGCCAGTAGTAGTGCGTGGAGGCGGGCAAGCTCTGGAAACACCATATATTTT; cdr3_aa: CASSSAWRRASSGNTIYF
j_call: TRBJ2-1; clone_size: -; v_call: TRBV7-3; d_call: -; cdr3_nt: TGTGCCAGCAGCTTCCGACTTGATCCCTACAATGAGCAGTTCTTC; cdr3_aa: CASSFRLDPYNEQFF